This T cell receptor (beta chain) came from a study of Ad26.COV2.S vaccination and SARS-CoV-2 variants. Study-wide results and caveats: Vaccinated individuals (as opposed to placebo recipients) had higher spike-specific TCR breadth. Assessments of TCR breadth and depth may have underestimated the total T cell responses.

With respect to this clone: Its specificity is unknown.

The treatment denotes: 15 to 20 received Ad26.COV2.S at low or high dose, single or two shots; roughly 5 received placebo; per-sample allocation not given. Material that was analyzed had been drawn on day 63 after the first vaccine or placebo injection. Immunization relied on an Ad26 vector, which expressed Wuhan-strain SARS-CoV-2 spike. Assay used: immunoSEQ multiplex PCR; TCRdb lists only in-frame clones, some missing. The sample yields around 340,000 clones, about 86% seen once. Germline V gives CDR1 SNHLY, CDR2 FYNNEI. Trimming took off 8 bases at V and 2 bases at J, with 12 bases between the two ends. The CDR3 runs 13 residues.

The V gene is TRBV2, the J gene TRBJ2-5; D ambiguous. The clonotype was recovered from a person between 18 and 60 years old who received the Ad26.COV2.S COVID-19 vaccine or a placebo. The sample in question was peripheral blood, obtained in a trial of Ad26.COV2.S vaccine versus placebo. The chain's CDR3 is CASGWTSQETQYF. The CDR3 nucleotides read TGTGCCAGCGGATGGACCTCTCAAGAGACCCAGTACTTC.